This TCR beta chain emerged from a study of T cells in Graves' hyperthyroidism and ophthalmopathy. This clonotype has at least ten counts. Trimming took off 6 bases at V and 0 bases at J, with 9 bases between the two ends. This CDR3 spans 14 amino acids. CDR1 MNHEY and CDR2 SVGEGT come from the germline V gene. TCR beta CDR3 region amplification was performed from RNA transcripts. With the HTBI primer set, the TCR CDR3 went through a first round of RT-PCR. TCRdb redid the calling of the multiplex PCR reads with MiXCR, one entry per CDR3 protein. This table has some 360,000 distinct CDR3 sequences, less than 20% appearing once.

The clonotype comes from a woman aged 40 to 55 with Graves' ophthalmopathy. The sample consisted of blood. The genes are TRBV6-2 or TRBV6-3 and TRBJ1-3; D not certain. The CDR3 loop is CASRWTDSGNTIYF. CDR3 nucleotide sequence: TGTGCCAGCAGGTGGACTGACTCTGGAAACACCATATATTTT.